A single sample is the source of the 11 T cell receptor beta chains below, sequenced in a study of OX40 agonist ivuxolimab in advanced cancers. Generated by immunoSEQ multiplex PCR, the TCRdb table keeps only in-frame clones and is missing some. The sample has tens of thousands of clones; around 86% are singletons. The sequenced sample was CD4+ or CD8+ T cells sorted from blood, obtained in a trial of the OX40 agonist ivuxolimab. Receptors were obtained from an adult with an advanced solid tumor such as melanoma, head and neck, liver or kidney cancer.

V is TRBV10-3 and J is TRBJ2-1; no definite D call. Germline CDR1 and CDR2: ENHRY and SYGVKD. V dropped 10 bases and J dropped 4 bases, with 17 bases sitting between them. The CDR3 totals 14 residues. The chain's CDR3 is CATRIELGYNEQFF. The CDR3 bases are TGTGCCACCAGGATTGAGTTAGGGTACAATGAGCAGTTCTTC.

This chain uses TRBV19 with TRBJ2-2; no definite D call. The V gene lost 3 bases and the J gene lost 2 bases, with 4 bases spanning the gap. Germline V CDR1 and CDR2: LNHDA, SQIVND (reference sequence). The CDR3 has 13 amino acids. The CDR3 sequence: CASSIGNTGELFF. The DNA of the CDR3 is TGTGCCAGTAGTATTGGTAACACCGGGGAGCTGTTTTTT.

The chain recombines TRBV21-1 with TRBJ2-5; the D call TRBD1 from the table was never checked on the DNA. TRBV21-1 constitutes a pseudogene. The CDR3 is 14 amino acids. CDR3 sequence (DNA): TGTGCCAGCAGCAAATTCAAGGGGATGGAGACCCAGTACTTC. It codes for CASSKFKGMETQYF.

The chain joins TRBV11-3 to TRBJ2-1, with 8 positions matching TRBD1. CDR3 length: 16 residues. J gave up 6 bases and V 1 base, and 8 bases lay outside the gene matches. Germline lookup yields CDR1 SGHNT and CDR2 YENEEA. In DNA form, the CDR3 reads TGTGCCAGCAGCTTAGTCGGACAGGGTAATTCCAATGAGCAGTTCTTC. It codes for CASSLVGQGNSNEQFF.

This chain connects TRBV28 to TRBJ1-5; D is unresolved. CDR3 size: 15 residues. Germline-derived CDR1 and CDR2 are MDHEN and SYDVKM. Trimming took 7 bases from V and 3 from J, leaving 16 bases between them. The CDR3 loop reads CASNPGNLFNQPQHF. The CDR3 nucleotides read TGTGCCAGCAACCCCGGGAACCTATTCAATCAGCCCCAGCATTTT.

The chain recombines TRBV6-6 with TRBJ2-7, with D maybe TRBD1 (6 bases). The CDR3 has 14 residues. The V end was cut by 5 bases, the J end by 1 base, with 12 bases between. Germline V gene lookup returns CDR1 MNHNY and CDR2 SVGAGI (reference sequence). The CDR3 protein is CASSSLRGSYEQYF. For the CDR3, the DNA is TGTGCCAGCAGTAGCCTCAGGGGTTCCTACGAGCAGTACTTC.

V and J are TRBV6-6 and TRBJ2-1, with 7 bases lining up with TRBD1. The CDR3 has 15 residues. Germline V lookup: CDR1 MNHNY, CDR2 SVGAGI (reference sequence). V trimming: 4 bases; J trimming: 5 bases; junction bases outside the gene matches: 8. In nucleotides, the CDR3 is TGTGCCAGCAGTTCCCCAGGACAGGAGCACAATGAGCAGTTCTTC. Its translation is CASSSPGQEHNEQFF.

The chain links TRBV7-8 to TRBJ1-5; D might be TRBD1 (5 bases). The germline V gene encodes CDR1 SGHVS and CDR2 FQNEAQ. V shed 1 base and J shed 4 bases, with 17 bases lying between them. The CDR3 is 17 residues long. The CDR3 bases are TGTGCCAGCAGCTTAGGGGTAGGGGCCGGATTAAATCAGCCCCAGCATTTT. Its protein is CASSLGVGAGLNQPQHF.

The chain links TRBV6-5 to TRBJ2-7; a weak D match, TRBD1 (6 bases). The CDR3 loop spans 13 amino acids. Germline CDR1 is MNHEY and CDR2 is SVGAGI. Trimming stripped 5 bases from V and 5 bases from J, with 13 bases between. CDR3 sequence reads: CASSPTGFNEQYF. Written as DNA, the CDR3 is TGTGCCAGCAGTCCAACAGGGTTCAACGAGCAGTACTTC.

The chain has TRBV5-1 and TRBJ2-3; a weak D match, TRBD2 (5 bases). Trimming stripped 4 bases from V and 0 bases from J, with 18 bases between. From germline, CDR1 is SGHRS and CDR2 YFSETQ. This CDR3 spans 17 amino acids. The CDR3 protein is CASSVNAGGGSTDTQYF. In DNA form, the CDR3 reads TGCGCCAGCAGCGTTAACGCGGGTGGCGGGAGCACAGATACGCAGTATTTT. The whole variable domain, filled in from reference TRBV5-1 and TRBJ2-3, reads KAGVTQTPRYLIKTRGQQVTLSCSPISGHRSVSWYQQTPGQGLQFLFEYFSETQRNKGNFPGRFSGRQFSNSRSEMNVSTLELGDSALYLCASSVNAGGGSTDTQYFGPGTRLTVL.

The gene calls are TRBV7-3 and TRBJ1-1; D is unresolved. V gave up 3 bases and J gave up 1 base, with 9 bases separating them. CDR1 and CDR2 from the germline V gene are SGHTA and FQGTGA. The CDR3 is 14 amino acids. CDR3 residues: CASSFGRSNTEAFF. DNA of the CDR3: TGTGCCAGCAGCTTCGGCAGGTCGAACACTGAAGCTTTCTTT.